This T cell receptor beta chain was documented in a study of beta chain features in type 1 diabetes. General study results and limits: Cells carrying high TCR expression could end up over-represented when cDNA is sequenced. Within the patient group, naive, central memory and Treg TCRB repertoires appeared more similar to each other than within healthy donors.

The entirety of the isolated RNA underwent reverse transcription, so expressed TCRB transcripts were sequenced. Produced via immunoSEQ multiplex PCR; TCRdb's table is partial and in-frame only. The table records hundreds of thousands of clones, about a sixth of them present only once. The CDR3 consists of 16 residues. Germline V gene sequence: CDR1 MNHEY, CDR2 SVGAGI. V dropped 0 bases and J dropped 5 bases, with 13 bases sitting between them. By way of CD45RO/CCR7/CD25/CD127/CD95/CD27, the CD4+ regulatory, stem cell-like memory, central memory and naive cells were sorted. Every sorted population was more than 95% pure. In this sample, this clone turned up a few times. Its antigen remains unidentified.

This rearrangement joins TRBV6-5 to TRBJ2-2; TRBD2 might be the D (5 bases). The source material was naive CD4+ T cells from blood. This clonotype was obtained from a young man in good health. The CDR3 nucleotides read TGTGCCAGCAGTTACTCGAGATCTGGGGAGACCGGGGAGCTGTTTTTT. This sequence encodes CASSYSRSGETGELFF.